This paragraph reports one T cell receptor beta chain. V dropped 4 bases and J dropped 1 base, with 9 bases sitting between them. The CDR3 spans 14 residues. Per the study methods: Counts of nucleated cells, estimated from reference gene primer amplification, were obtained. Clones were read by immunoSEQ multiplex PCR, and TCRdb kept only the in-frame ones, dropping some. V and J calls and clone size are given by that table; D and trimming were obtained from the DNA. The table records about 330,000 clones, around 87% of them present only once. The data originate from a study of blood T cell repertoires in COVID-19.

The receptor was derived from a woman aged 45-59 years with active or convalescent COVID-19. The source material was peripheral blood. The rearrangement links TRBV6-7 to TRBJ2-3; tentative D call: TRBD2 (6 bases). TRBV6-7 qualifies as an ORF whose function is uncertain. The CDR3 region is CASSWDSGTDTQYF. CDR3 bases: TGTGCCAGCAGTTGGGACTCGGGCACAGATACGCAGTATTTT.